This T cell receptor (beta chain) emerged from a study of cytomegalovirus exposure and HLA in healthy donors. Germline V CDR1 and CDR2: SGDLS, YYNGEE. V dropped 6 bases and J dropped 6 bases, with 19 bases sitting between them. The length of the CDR3 is 14 residues. Concerning this clone itself: Its antigen is unidentified.

Assay: immunoSEQ multiplex PCR; the TCRdb copy retains only in-frame clones and omits some. The sample yields over 60,000 clones, approximately 96% seen once. Study outcomes and limitations: The classifier reportedly diagnosed cytomegalovirus status with high specificity and sensitivity. Researchers counted about 150 TCR beta chains as cytomegalovirus-associated.

The clonotype originates from a man aged 18 to 29 in good health and CMV-seropositive. This chain links TRBV9 with TRBJ2-7; TRBD2 is a possible D gene (5 bases). The sequenced material came from PBMCs. CDR3 loop: CASKGILRLTEQYF. The CDR3 DNA is TGTGCCAGCAAGGGAATCCTTCGACTAACCGAGCAGTACTTC.